Here is one TCR beta chain with its context. This entry comes from a study of cytomegalovirus exposure and HLA in healthy donors. Primers: 60 Vbeta forward and 13 Jbeta reverse. Using immunoSEQ multiplex PCR, the repertoire was profiled, and TCRdb retains in-frame clones only, with some absent. This table holds more than 80,000 clones, approximately 70% found once. Material: PBMCs. The receptor comes from a boy younger than 18 in good health and CMV-seronegative.

CDR3 nucleotides: TGTGCCTGGTGCAGGACGGGAGCCTACGAGCAGTACTTC. It encodes CAWCRTGAYEQYF. V is TRBV30 and J is TRBJ2-7, with TRBD2 as a possible D gene (6 bases). Trimming took 5 bases from V and 2 from J, leaving 13 bases between them. The CDR3 is 13 amino acids. The germline gives CDR1 GTSNPN, CDR2 SVGIG (reference sequence).